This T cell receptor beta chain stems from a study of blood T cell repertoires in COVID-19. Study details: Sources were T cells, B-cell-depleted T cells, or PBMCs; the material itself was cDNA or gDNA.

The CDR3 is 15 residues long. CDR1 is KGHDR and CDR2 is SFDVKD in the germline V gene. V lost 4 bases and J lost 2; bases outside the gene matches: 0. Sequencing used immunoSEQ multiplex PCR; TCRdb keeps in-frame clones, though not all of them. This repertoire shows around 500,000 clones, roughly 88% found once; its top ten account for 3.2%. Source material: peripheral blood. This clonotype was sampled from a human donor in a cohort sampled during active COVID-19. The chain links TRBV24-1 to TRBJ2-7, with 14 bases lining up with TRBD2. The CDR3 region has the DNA TGTGCCACCAGTGAGGGACTAGCGGGAGCCTACGAGCAGTACTTC. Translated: CATSEGLAGAYEQYF.